The 19 T cell receptor beta chains presented below share a single source sample, sequenced in a study of OX40 agonist ivuxolimab in advanced cancers. Libraries were prepared by immunoSEQ multiplex PCR; TCRdb keeps only in-frame clonotypes and omits some of them. The data hold over 65,000 clones, with around 86% observed a single time. This specimen was CD4+ or CD8+ T cells sorted from blood, taken in a trial of the OX40 agonist ivuxolimab. Receptors were obtained from an adult with an advanced solid tumor such as melanoma, head and neck, liver or kidney cancer.

Regarding this clone: The conserved phenylalanine or tryptophan is not found at the CDR3 terminus, so this likely reflects a read error. The gene calls are TRBV5-4 and TRBJ1-2, with D unresolved. The germline V gene has CDR1 SGHNT and CDR2 YYREEE (reference sequence). The germline V and J ends were trimmed by 4 bases and 10 bases, with 17 bases remaining between them. The CDR3 is 13 residues long. The CDR3 loop reads CASSGRVVGDYTL. CDR3 DNA sequence: TGTGCCAGCAGCGGGCGGGTCGTGGGCGACTACACCCTC.

This clone was picked up a small number of times. V and J are TRBV9 and TRBJ1-1; D call uncertain. V lost 2 bases to trimming and J lost 3 bases, with 11 bases between them. Germline V gives CDR1 SGDLS, CDR2 YYNGEE. The CDR3 loop spans 14 amino acids. The CDR3 DNA sequence: TGTGCCAGCAGCGTTAGGAGTGGGGACACTGAAGCTTTCTTT. It specifies CASSVRSGDTEAFF.

The chain uses TRBV25-1 and TRBJ1-5; possibly TRBD1 for D (5 bases). The V gene lost 7 bases and the J gene lost 2 bases, with 21 bases spanning the gap. The length of the CDR3 is 17 residues. Looked up from germline, CDR1 is MGHDK and CDR2 is SYGVNS. The CDR3 coding sequence is TGTGCCAGCACCTCGCTCAAGTGGGACGGGGGCAATCAGCCCCAGCATTTT. Translation: CASTSLKWDGGNQPQHF.

This sequence joins TRBV10-1 and TRBJ2-7, with 11 positions matching TRBD2. Unmatched junction bases numbered 9, after V lost 5 bases and J lost 3 bases. Germline CDR1 reads WNHNN; CDR2 reads SYGVQD (reference sequence). The CDR3 loop spans 16 amino acids. The CDR3 DNA reads TGCGCCAGCAGTACAATAGCGGGGGGGCCTTACTACGAGCAGTACTTC. It translates to CASSTIAGGPYYEQYF.

CDR3 sequence: CASSQEGWPDQPQHF. The CDR3 region has the DNA TGCGCCAGCAGCCAAGAAGGGTGGCCGGATCAGCCCCAGCATTTT. This chain links TRBV4-1 with TRBJ1-5; D not resolved. Trimming pared 0 bases from V and 5 bases from J, leaving 11 bases between. Germline CDR1 and CDR2: MGHRA and YSYEKL. The CDR3 has 15 amino acids.

The chain recombines TRBV2 with TRBJ1-1, with 10 bases fitting TRBD1. The CDR3 consists of 14 residues. The V gene's germline CDR1 is SNHLY and CDR2 FYNNEI. Trimming at V came to 6 bases and at J to 5 bases, leaving 6 bases not matched to a gene. The CDR3 spells CASSKTGGRTEAFF. CDR3 coding DNA: TGTGCCAGCAGCAAGACAGGGGGCCGGACTGAAGCTTTCTTT.

The CDR3 bases are TGTGCCAGCAGTCCCCGCGAGGGGCTCTACGAGCAGTACTTC. Translation: CASSPREGLYEQYF. The chain joins TRBV27 to TRBJ2-7; D is possibly TRBD1 or TRBD2 (5 bases each). The germline V gene has CDR1 MNHEY and CDR2 SMNVEV (reference sequence). This CDR3 is built from 14 residues. V dropped 5 bases and J dropped 3 bases, with 14 bases sitting between them.

This clone has only one observation. This chain links TRBV5-1 with TRBJ2-2; 11 positions match TRBD1. J gave up 4 bases and V 4 bases, and 9 bases lay outside the gene matches. The CDR3 spans 17 residues. Germline CDR1 and CDR2: SGHRS and YFSETQ. The CDR3 DNA reads TGCGCCAGCAGCCCAAATTCCGGGACAGGGGGCACCGGGGAGCTGTTTTTT. Translating gives CASSPNSGTGGTGELFF.

On this clone itself: Other DNA sequences within the sample encode an identical CDR3. This chain joins TRBV5-1 and TRBJ2-3, with D hard to call. Looked up from germline, CDR1 is SGHRS and CDR2 is YFSETQ. Trimming removed 2 bases at V and 0 bases at J, with 1 base between. CDR3 length equals 12 residues. Here the CDR3 reads CASSFSTDTQYF. DNA of the CDR3: TGCGCCAGCAGCTTTAGCACAGATACGCAGTATTTT.

The V and J genes are TRBV7-2 and TRBJ2-3; weak D call: TRBD2 (7 bases). V lost 0 bases, J lost 2 bases, and 12 bases lay in between. Germline values: CDR1 SGHTA, CDR2 FQGNSA. The CDR3 runs to 16 residues. Written as DNA, the CDR3 is TGTGCCAGCAGCTTAGCGGGGGGGCCCTTCACAGATACGCAGTATTTT. Its translation: CASSLAGGPFTDTQYF.

The chain links TRBV5-1 to TRBJ2-1, with 12 positions matching TRBD2. The V and J ends lost 2 bases and 3 bases, in that order; junction bases with no gene match: 9. CDR1 is SGHRS, CDR2 YFSETQ, per germline. The CDR3 covers 18 residues. In DNA form, the CDR3 reads TGCGCCAGCAGCTTACTAGCGGGGGGAACACGATTCTACAATGAGCAGTTCTTC. It codes for CASSLLAGGTRFYNEQFF.

The gene calls are TRBV19 and TRBJ2-1; tentatively, D is TRBD1 (6 bases). Trimming took 5 bases from V and 3 from J, leaving 14 bases between them. Germline V gene lookup returns CDR1 LNHDA and CDR2 SQIVND (reference sequence). The CDR3 is 15 residues long. CDR3 sequence (DNA): TGTGCCAGTAGTGTAACAGGGACGGGCTACAATGAGCAGTTCTTC. Translating it yields CASSVTGTGYNEQFF.

The chain joins TRBV5-1 to TRBJ2-4; D might be TRBD1 or TRBD2, each matching 6 bases. V was trimmed by 3 bases and J by 5 bases, leaving 15 bases between them. In germline, CDR1 is SGHRS, CDR2 YFSETQ. The CDR3 has 15 amino acids. Written as DNA, the CDR3 is TGCGCCAGCAGCTCAAGTTGGGGGGCGGAAAACATTCAGTACTTC. Translating it yields CASSSSWGAENIQYF.

The genes are TRBV2 and TRBJ2-3; either TRBD1 or TRBD2 may fit D (7 bases each). Trimming pared 5 bases from V and 3 bases from J, leaving 12 bases between. CDR3 length: 14 amino acids. Germline-derived CDR1 and CDR2 are SNHLY and FYNNEI. CDR3 loop: CASSSQGGTDTQYF. The CDR3 coding sequence is TGTGCCAGCAGTTCGCAGGGGGGGACAGATACGCAGTATTTT.

The genes are TRBV18 and TRBJ2-3, with D uncertain. Germline V lookup: CDR1 KGHSH, CDR2 LQKENI. The CDR3 is 14 amino acids. Deletions cut 5 bases from V and 1 base from J, with 10 bases between. Here the CDR3 reads CASSTTSRTDTQYF. The CDR3 bases are TGTGCCAGCTCAACCACCTCCCGCACAGATACGCAGTATTTT.

The chain recombines TRBV6-5 with TRBJ1-1; TRBD1 matches at 7 bases. V was clipped by 2 bases and J by 1 base; unmatched bases: 7. Germline V CDR1 and CDR2: MNHEY, SVGAGI. This CDR3 spans 16 amino acids. The CDR3 sequence is CASSYGPGGGNTEAFF. The CDR3 DNA sequence: TGTGCCAGCAGTTACGGCCCAGGGGGGGGGAACACTGAAGCTTTCTTT.

This CDR3 reads CASSSGPRETDTQYF. The CDR3 DNA is TGCGCCAGCAGCTCAGGCCCAAGGGAGACAGATACGCAGTATTTT. The chain links TRBV5-1 to TRBJ2-3, with D tentatively TRBD2 (5 bases). Germline loops: CDR1 SGHRS, CDR2 YFSETQ. The CDR3 length is 15 residues. V gave up 3 bases and J gave up 3 bases, with 14 bases separating them.

The rearrangement links TRBV5-8 to TRBJ1-2; no clear D gene. Germline CDR1 reads SGHTS; CDR2 reads YDEGEE. V lost 0 bases, J lost 4 bases, and 13 bases lay in between. This CDR3 has 15 residues. Written as DNA, the CDR3 is TGTGCCAGCAGCTTGGCACGGGCTTTGGGCTATGGCTACACCTTC. This translates into CASSLARALGYGYTF. Filled out from reference TRBV5-8 and TRBJ1-2, the complete variable domain reads EAGVTQSPTHLIKTRGQQATLRCSPISGHTSVYWYQQALGLGLQFLLWYDEGEERNRGNFPPRFSGRQFPNYSSELNVNALELEDSALYLCASSLARALGYGYTFGSGTRLTVV.

CDR3 nucleotide sequence: TGTGCCAGCGGGGAGGACAGGGGGCTGGGTACGCAGTATTTT. Its translation: CASGEDRGLGTQYF. This chain links TRBV5-6 with TRBJ2-3; the match to TRBD1 covers 11 bases. This CDR3 is built from 14 residues. The germline V gene encodes CDR1 SGHDT and CDR2 YYEEEE. Trimming cost V 7 bases and J 8 bases; bases outside gene matches: 9.